This T cell receptor beta chain emerged from a study of patients and donors after allogeneic stem cell transplantation. From the RT-PCR reads, TCRdb called clonotypes with MiXCR, one entry per CDR3 protein. The sample records about a million distinct CDR3 sequences, approximately 18% being singletons. This CDR3 comprises 14 residues. The germline CDR1 and CDR2 sequences are MNHEY and SMNVEV (reference sequence). V lost 7 bases to trimming and J lost 5 bases; unmatched junction nucleotides: 6. In its sample, this clonotype was seen a few times. The receptor's source is a human donor who was either an allogeneic HSCT recipient or a stem cell or donor lymphocyte infusion donor (not recorded which). It is not recorded whose cells these are; they may come from a transplant donor. Sequenced material: blood, either unsorted or a sorted T cell fraction (not recorded which). The J gene is TRBJ2-3, the V gene TRBV27, with 10 bases identical to TRBD2. The CDR3 sequence: CASIGLAVGDTQYF. The CDR3 DNA follows: TGTGCCAGCATAGGACTAGCGGTGGGAGATACGCAGTATTTT.